Shown below are 21 T cell receptor beta chains from a single sample sequenced in a study of T cell responses to AZD1222 COVID-19 vaccine. The protocol was immunoSEQ multiplex PCR, while the TCRdb copy is restricted to in-frame clones and leaves out a portion. In the table there are approximately 110,000 clones, approximately 89% of which are singletons. The sample consisted of peripheral blood, taken 28 days after the second AZD1222 dose. These TCRs come from an adult who received the AZD1222 COVID-19 vaccine.

The chain employs TRBV25-1 and TRBJ2-1; 7 nucleotides line up with TRBD2. With 6 bases clipped from V and 4 bases from J, the junction kept 6 bases outside the gene matches. From germline, CDR1 is MGHDK and CDR2 SYGVNS. There are 14 residues in the CDR3. DNA of the CDR3: TGTGCCAGCAGCATCTCCGGGGGGTACAATGAGCAGTTCTTC. Translation gives CASSISGGYNEQFF.

The chain uses TRBV7-3 and TRBJ2-1; 15 bases line up with TRBD2. Trimming took 6 bases from V and 0 from J; bases not matched to a gene: 18. Germline lookup yields CDR1 SGHTA and CDR2 FQGTGA. The CDR3 consists of 22 residues. The CDR3 here is CASSLGLAGGPDSRSSYNEQFF. The CDR3 DNA reads as TGTGCCAGCAGTCTAGGACTAGCGGGAGGGCCGGACTCCCGAAGCTCCTACAATGAGCAGTTCTTC.

This chain joins TRBV7-9 and TRBJ1-1; 7 nucleotides line up with TRBD1. Germline V lookup: CDR1 SEHNR, CDR2 FQNEAQ (reference sequence). The CDR3 covers 13 residues. J gave up 2 bases and V 5 bases, and 2 bases lay outside the gene matches. The CDR3 DNA sequence: TGTGCCAGCAGCCGACAGGGTAACACTGAAGCTTTCTTT. Its translation is CASSRQGNTEAFF.

This clone was seen only a few times. This chain joins TRBV6-2 or TRBV6-3 and TRBJ2-7, with 8 bases that match TRBD2. The CDR3 runs 13 residues. Looked up from germline, CDR1 is MNHEY and CDR2 is SVGEGT. With 5 bases clipped from V and 3 bases from J, the junction kept 3 bases outside the gene matches. The DNA of the CDR3 is TGTGCCAGCAGTCGAGCGGGAGTCTACGAGCAGTACTTC. It codes for CASSRAGVYEQYF.

This chain joins TRBV5-5 and TRBJ1-2; 8 bases map to TRBD1. V lost 2 bases, J lost 8 bases, and 11 bases stayed unmatched. The CDR3 totals 15 residues. The V gene's germline CDR1 is SGHKS and CDR2 YYEKEE (reference sequence). CDR3 loop: CASSLPGQARGGYTF. The CDR3 DNA is TGTGCCAGCAGCTTACCGGGACAGGCTCGCGGAGGCTACACCTTC.

The chain uses TRBV7-8 and TRBJ1-6; the D is unclear. The V gene's germline CDR1 is SGHVS and CDR2 FQNEAQ. The CDR3 is made up of 13 amino acids. Trimming took off 4 bases at V and 8 bases at J, with 9 bases between the two ends. The CDR3 DNA reads as TGTGCCAGCAGCTCCGGACTTGATTCACCCCTCCACTTT. It translates to CASSSGLDSPLHF.

This clone has more than one count but fewer than ten. This sequence joins TRBV6-6 and TRBJ2-7; 9 positions agree with TRBD1. This CDR3 has 14 residues. With V trimmed by 4 bases and J by 5 bases, 6 bases remained unmatched. The germline gives CDR1 MNHNY, CDR2 SVGAGI (reference sequence). The CDR3 region is CASSFGTGRNEQYF. The CDR3 DNA is TGTGCCAGCAGTTTCGGGACAGGGCGAAACGAGCAGTACTTC.

This chain uses TRBV4-1 with TRBJ1-2, with no clear D. The V gene lost 3 bases and the J gene lost 2 bases, with 16 bases spanning the gap. This CDR3 region has 16 residues. CDR1 MGHRA and CDR2 YSYEKL come from the germline V gene. CDR3 in DNA: TGCGCCAGCAGCCAGCCCCGACTGGGCGCCAACTATGGCTACACCTTC. Its translation: CASSQPRLGANYGYTF.

In this sample, this clone turned up a few times. The chain uses TRBV5-6 and TRBJ1-2; D might be TRBD1 (5 bases). This CDR3 spans 14 amino acids. Per the germline V gene, CDR1 is SGHDT and CDR2 is YYEEEE. V lost 1 base, J lost 4 bases, and 11 bases lay in between. The CDR3 nucleotides are TGTGCCAGCAGCTTGACAGAGGGGCCCTATGGCTACACCTTC. Amino acids: CASSLTEGPYGYTF.

The chain has TRBV28 and TRBJ2-3; D is possibly TRBD2 (5 bases). Per germline, CDR1 MDHEN and CDR2 SYDVKM. There are 13 residues in the CDR3. The ends were cut back, 7 bases at V and 5 bases at J, with 13 bases in the middle. The CDR3 region has the DNA TGTGCCAGCACCACACACAGCGGAGATACGCAGTATTTT. It codes for CASTTHSGDTQYF.

The chain is built from TRBV6-5 and TRBJ1-1; the D gene is possibly TRBD1 (6 bases). Trimming shortened V by 6 bases and J by 4 bases, and 15 bases separated the two germline ends. There are 14 residues in the CDR3. Germline V lookup: CDR1 MNHEY, CDR2 SVGAGI. CDR3 loop: CASRTSGEGTEAFF. The CDR3, as DNA: TGTGCCAGCAGAACTTCAGGGGAAGGCACTGAAGCTTTCTTT.

CDR3 protein: CASSEALAGRLQNEQFF. CDR3 in DNA: TGTGCCAGCAGTGAAGCCCTAGCGGGACGACTACAGAATGAGCAGTTCTTC. V usage is TRBV6-1 and J usage is TRBJ2-1; 9 positions match TRBD2. CDR1 and CDR2 (germline): MNHNS, SASEGT. This CDR3 spans 17 amino acids. The junction had 10 bases not matched to a gene; V was cut back by 0 bases and J by 7 bases.

CDR3 nucleotides: TGTGCCAGCAGCCGCAAGGCATTCACAGGTGGCGAGCAGTACTTC. It specifies CASSRKAFTGGEQYF. The V call is TRBV6-6, the J call TRBJ2-7; TRBD1 might be the D (5 bases). The germline CDR1 and CDR2 sequences are MNHNY and SVGAGI (reference sequence). The V end was cut by 6 bases, the J end by 6 bases, with 21 bases between. The CDR3 covers 15 residues.

This chain joins TRBV28 and TRBJ1-2; D gene uncertain. Trimming removed 6 bases at V and 1 base at J, with 6 bases between. Per the germline V gene, CDR1 is MDHEN and CDR2 is SYDVKM. CDR3 length: 12 amino acids. The CDR3 DNA follows: TGTGCCAGCAGGCTGCTTAACTATGGCTACACCTTC. Amino acids: CASRLLNYGYTF.

The chain links TRBV7-2 to TRBJ2-5; a possible D gene is TRBD2 (5 bases). This CDR3 has 18 residues. Per germline, CDR1 SGHTA and CDR2 FQGNSA. Trimming stripped 2 bases from V and 2 bases from J, with 21 bases between. Here the CDR3 reads CASSLPYSLAFGQETQYF. CDR3 coding DNA: TGTGCCAGCAGCTTACCTTACAGTCTAGCTTTCGGGCAAGAGACCCAGTACTTC.

The J gene is TRBJ2-2, the V gene TRBV27, with TRBD2 matching over 8 bases. Germline trimming cut 6 bases from V and 5 bases from J; bases unmatched to any gene: 14. The germline CDR1 and CDR2 sequences are MNHEY and SMNVEV (reference sequence). This CDR3 is 17 amino acids long. The CDR3 loop is CASSLSPGLVGTGELFF. DNA of the CDR3: TGTGCCAGCAGCTTAAGCCCGGGACTAGTGGGAACCGGGGAGCTGTTTTTT.

The V call is TRBV4-1, the J call TRBJ2-7; D is possibly TRBD2 (6 bases). This CDR3 contains 13 residues. V lost 2 bases and J lost 6, with 11 bases in between. Germline V gene lookup returns CDR1 MGHRA and CDR2 YSYEKL. The CDR3 nucleotides read TGCGCCAGCAGCCAACATCCGGGAGCCGAGCAGTACTTC. Amino acids: CASSQHPGAEQYF.

The rearrangement links TRBV3-1 (or the pseudogene TRBV3-2) to TRBJ2-5; possibly TRBD2 for D (6 bases). Trimming stripped 6 bases from V and 3 bases from J, with 11 bases between. Germline V gene data show CDR1 as LGHDT and CDR2 as YNNKEL (reference sequence). The CDR3 consists of 13 residues. The CDR3 here is CASRPGGEETQYF. As DNA, the CDR3 is TGTGCCAGCAGGCCCGGGGGAGAAGAGACCCAGTACTTC.

The chain carries TRBV19 and TRBJ1-5; 11 bases match TRBD1. The CDR3 runs 16 residues. Germline V lookup: CDR1 LNHDA, CDR2 SQIVND (reference sequence). V dropped 5 bases and J dropped 5; count of bases not matched to a gene: 8. CDR3 nucleotides: TGTGCCAGTAGTGCACCCTGGACAGGGGGCGATCAGCCCCAGCATTTT. It translates to CASSAPWTGGDQPQHF.

This chain connects TRBV29-1 to TRBJ2-2; the match to TRBD1 covers 8 bases. This CDR3 region has 15 residues. The germline V gene has CDR1 SQVTM and CDR2 ANQGSEA. Trimming at V came to 1 base and at J to 5 bases, leaving 6 bases not matched to a gene. The CDR3 bases are TGCAGCGTTGAAGCCGGGACAGGCAGGACCGGGGAGCTGTTTTTT. Translated: CSVEAGTGRTGELFF.

CDR3 residues: CASSRDSINEQYF. The CDR3 region has the DNA TGTGCCAGCAGTCGGGACAGCATCAACGAGCAGTACTTC. The chain couples TRBV6-2 or TRBV6-3 to TRBJ2-7, with 7 bases identical to TRBD1. Per the germline V gene, CDR1 is MNHEY and CDR2 is SVGEGT. J was trimmed by 5 bases and V by 5 bases; bases with no gene match: 6. This CDR3 spans 13 amino acids.